This T cell receptor beta chain derives from a study of blood T cell repertoires in COVID-19. Generated by immunoSEQ multiplex PCR, the TCRdb table keeps only in-frame clones and is missing some. The table records approximately 270,000 clones, about nine tenths of them present only once. With 8 bases clipped from V and 3 bases from J, the junction kept 6 bases outside the gene matches. The CDR3 spans 13 residues. Per germline, CDR1 KGHSH and CDR2 LQKENI. This clonotype was sampled from a man in his forties who had recovered from COVID-19. Sequencing was carried out using PBMCs or T cells enriched from blood (not recorded which). The chain links TRBV18 to TRBJ1-1, with 7 bases fitting TRBD1. CDR3: CASRQGQDTEAFF. CDR3 DNA: TGTGCCAGCCGACAGGGTCAGGACACTGAAGCTTTCTTT.